This TCR beta chain was identified during a study of blood T cell repertoires in COVID-19 (dated by TCRdb to between 2020 and 2021). For the study in its entirety: Samples from collaborators originated in the United States, Italy and Spain and spanned both the acute and convalescent phases of COVID-19. The material from the prospective study consisted of cDNA or gDNA derived from T cells, B-cell-depleted T cells, or PBMCs. Subjects who had been exposed to COVID-19, were actively infected with it, or had recovered from it provided the deeply sampled blood TCRbeta repertoires that made up the dataset. The repertoires were released in a freely available public database meant as a resource for research on the immune response to SARS-CoV-2. The samples were drawn from the first 160 participants of the ongoing ImmuneRACE study and from 1,254 subjects provided by 6 global collaborators. The sample metadata nearly always contained a de-identified subject ID, COVID-19 status, age in years and sex. Where available, HLA class I and class II types were obtained from metadata supplied by the sample provider rather than from assay-based typing. Paper-wide results and their limitations: How much clinical and demographic metadata was included differed by source and by participant, and the metadata was provided uncurated.

The immunoSEQ Assay, a bias-controlled multiplex PCR, was used to amplify TCRbeta CDR3 regions from genomic DNA. As for the authors' bioinformatics: The number of nucleated cells in each sample was estimated by amplification of reference gene primers within the assay. Sequence reads were collapsed and filtered to measure the absolute abundance of every unique TCRbeta CDR3 rearrangement. For each sample, productive Simpson clonality was calculated by taking the square root of Simpson's diversity index across productive rearrangements. As stored in TCRdb, this immuneACCESS dataset retains in-frame rearrangements with V and J assigned. A fraction of the clones does not appear; measured against another copy, unresolved V genes explain less than half of the discrepancy, and the remainder lacks a known reason. V and J calls and clone size are given by that table; D and trimming were obtained from the DNA. The sample data list hundreds of thousands of clones, and roughly nine tenths of these were observed just once. The ten biggest clones cover 2.6% of the sample.

As regards this clone: Its target antigen remains unknown. Qualities for individual bases were not recorded, and no much larger clone is one base off.

In the prospective study, participants were about 18 to 95 years old, resided in about two dozen geographic areas of the United States, and were enrolled through a virtual design. In the prospective study, cohorts were assigned on the basis of participant-reported clinical history obtained from a screening survey and a study questionnaire. ImmuneRACE Cohort 3 recovered participants were defined by two consecutive negative NP/OP PCR tests, healthcare professional clearance, or symptom resolution. In the prospective study, mobile phlebotomists collected whole blood, serum and a nasopharyngeal or oropharyngeal swab from each participant. Additional blood draws and questionnaires over an approximately two-month period could optionally be provided by prospective study participants. Blood samples from the prospective study were shipped frozen or at room temperature prior to DNA extraction. CDR1 and CDR2, per the germline V gene, are WSHSY and SAAADI. Its CDR3 holds 16 amino acids, cysteine through phenylalanine. Solely the CDR3 DNA is kept, with 48 bases framed from the first base. Here V drops 2 bases and J drops 6 bases, and the junction holds 7 bases not matched to any gene.

The source material was PBMCs or T cells enriched from blood (not recorded which). The TCR sequence derives from a man aged 55 to 70 who had recovered from COVID-19. The chain is encoded by TRBV10-2 joined to TRBJ1-3; 10 bases in the middle match TRBD1. The base sequence is TGCGCCAGCAGTGAGAGGGACAGGGGAAGAGTAAACACCATATATTTT. It translates to CASSERDRGRVNTIYF.